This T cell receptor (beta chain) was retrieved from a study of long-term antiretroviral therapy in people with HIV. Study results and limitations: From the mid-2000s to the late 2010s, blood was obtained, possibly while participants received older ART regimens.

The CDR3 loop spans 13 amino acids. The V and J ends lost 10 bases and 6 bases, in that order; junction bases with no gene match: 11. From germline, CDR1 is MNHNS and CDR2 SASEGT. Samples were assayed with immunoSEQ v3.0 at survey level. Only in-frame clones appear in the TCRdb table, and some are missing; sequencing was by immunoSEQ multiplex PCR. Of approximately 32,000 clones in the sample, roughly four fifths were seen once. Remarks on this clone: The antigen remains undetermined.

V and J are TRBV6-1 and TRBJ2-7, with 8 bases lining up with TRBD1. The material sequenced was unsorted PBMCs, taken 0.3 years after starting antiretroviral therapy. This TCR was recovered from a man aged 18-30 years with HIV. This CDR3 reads CANGQGAPSEQYF. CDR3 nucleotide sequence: TGTGCCAACGGACAGGGCGCGCCATCCGAGCAGTACTTC.